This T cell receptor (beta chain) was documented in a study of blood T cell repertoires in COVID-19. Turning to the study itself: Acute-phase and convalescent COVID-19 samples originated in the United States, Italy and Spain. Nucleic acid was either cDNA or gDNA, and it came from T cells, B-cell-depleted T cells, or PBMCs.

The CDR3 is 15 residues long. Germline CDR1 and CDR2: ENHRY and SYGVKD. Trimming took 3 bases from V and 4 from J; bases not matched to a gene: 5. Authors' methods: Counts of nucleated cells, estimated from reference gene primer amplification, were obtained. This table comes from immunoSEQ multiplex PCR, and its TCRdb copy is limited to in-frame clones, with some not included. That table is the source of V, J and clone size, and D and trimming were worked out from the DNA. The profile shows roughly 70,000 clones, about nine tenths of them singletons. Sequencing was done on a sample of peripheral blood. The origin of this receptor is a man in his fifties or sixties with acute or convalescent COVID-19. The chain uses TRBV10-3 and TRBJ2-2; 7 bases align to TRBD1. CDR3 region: CAISDRTGSTGELFF. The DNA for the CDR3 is TGTGCCATCAGTGACCGGACAGGATCCACCGGGGAGCTGTTTTTT.